A selection of T cell receptor beta chains follows, all from one sample in a study of graft-versus-host responses after intestinal transplantation. Method: immunoSEQ multiplex PCR; TCRdb's copy keeps in-frame clones and lacks some. The sample has about 99,000 clones, less than 95% seen once. No antigen is known for these receptors. Material: unstimulated CD8+ T cells sorted from spleen or lymph node cells, obtained before transplant. The receptors come from a human donor who was the organ donor for an intestinal transplant. CDR3s include the opening cysteine and the closing phenylalanine or tryptophan. The D gene is left open where the match is weak. Rows give clone size only sometimes, using once, few, many, or a class for an expanded clone.

J	D	V	size	DNA	CDR3
TRBJ1-4	TRBD1	TRBV14	-	TGTGCCAGCAGTACCGGGACAGATAATGAAAAACTGTTTTTT	CASSTGTDNEKLFF
TRBJ2-5	-	TRBV7-8	-	TGTGCCAGCAGCAGGGACTGGATAGAGACCCAGTACTTC	CASSRDWIETQYF
TRBJ2-1	-	TRBV13	-	TGTGCCAGCAGCTTACAACTCACTAGAGATGAGCAGTTCTTC	CASSLQLTRDEQFF
TRBJ2-1	TRBD2	TRBV28	-	TGTGCCAGCACCTTAGCGGGAGGGAACGAGCAGTTCTTC	CASTLAGGNEQFF
TRBJ2-1	TRBD2	TRBV4-1	-	TGCGCCAGCAGCCTTCCGGGACTAGCGGGGTGGAATGAGCAGTTCTTC	CASSLPGLAGWNEQFF
TRBJ2-1	TRBD2	TRBV28	-	TGTGCCAGCAGTCTCCGACTACGGGAGGAGTACAATGAGCAGTTCTTC	CASSLRLREEYNEQFF
TRBJ1-2	-	TRBV30	few	TGTGCCTGGAGTGTTGGAGACGGCTACACCTTC	CAWSVGDGYTF
TRBJ1-5	TRBD1	TRBV11-2	-	TGTGCCAGCAGCGTCGGACAGGATAATAGCAATCAGCCCCAGCATTTT	CASSVGQDNSNQPQHF
TRBJ2-1	-	TRBV5-1	-	TGCGCCAGCAGAGGGGACAATGAGCAGTTCTTC	CASRGDNEQFF
TRBJ1-2	-	TRBV25-1	-	TGTGCCAGCACTTCTGGGGGGGAGGGGAACTATGGCTACACCTTC	CASTSGGEGNYGYTF
TRBJ2-7	TRBD1	TRBV10-1	-	TGCGCCAGCCCAGGACAGGGGACCTACGAGCAGTACTTC	CASPGQGTYEQYF
TRBJ2-1	TRBD2	TRBV10-3	-	TGTGCCATCATGAATAGCGGGGGGTATCAGTTCTTC	CAIMNSGGYQFF
TRBJ2-7	-	TRBV6-1	once	TGTGCCAGCAGTGAAGGTGTAGTGTCCTACGAGCAGTACTTC	CASSEGVVSYEQYF
TRBJ1-2	TRBD1	TRBV9	-	TGTGCCAGCAGCCCCGACCGTTGGGACAGCCGATATGGCTACACCTTC	CASSPDRWDSRYGYTF
TRBJ2-1	TRBD2	TRBV5-1	once	TGCGCCAGCAGCGCCGGACTAGCGGGAGGATACAATGAGCAGTTCTTC	CASSAGLAGGYNEQFF
TRBJ2-3	-	TRBV30	-	TGTGCCTGGACAGGGTCAGATACGCAGTATTTT	CAWTGSDTQYF
TRBJ2-2	TRBD1	TRBV5-1	-	TGCGCCAGCAGAGAGACAGGGGGCTTCGGGGAGCTGTTTTTT	CASRETGGFGELFF
TRBJ1-2	TRBD1	TRBV6-1	-	TGTGCCAGCAGTGGTCCGGGACAGGGGGTAATTGGCTATGGCTACACCTTC	CASSGPGQGVIGYGYTF
TRBJ1-1	-	TRBV19	-	TGTGCCAGTAGTTCGGGGTCTGAAGCTTTCTTT	CASSSGSEAFF
TRBJ2-2	-	TRBV5-5	-	TGTGCCAGCAGCTTACAGGGTAACACCGGGGAGCTGTTTTTT	CASSLQGNTGELFF
TRBJ1-5	-	TRBV30	few	TGTGCCTGGAGCGACGGGAGGGACCGAACCAATCAGCCCCAGCATTTT	CAWSDGRDRTNQPQHF
TRBJ2-3	TRBD2	TRBV4-2	-	TGTGCCAGCAGCCAGGGGCGGGGCGGGGGGGCAACAGATACGCAGTATTTT	CASSQGRGGGATDTQYF
TRBJ1-5	-	TRBV10-2	-	TGCGCCAGCAGTGAGTATAGAGGCCCAGGGCAGCCCCAGCATTTT	CASSEYRGPGQPQHF
TRBJ2-5	-	TRBV5-6	-	TGTGCCAGCAGCATTTTACAGGGGCGGGGAGAGACCCAGTACTTC	CASSILQGRGETQYF
TRBJ2-3	TRBD2	TRBV5-6	-	TGTGCCAGCAGCTTGGGGTTAGCGGGGCACACAGATACGCAGTATTTT	CASSLGLAGHTDTQYF
TRBJ2-5	TRBD2	TRBV25-1	-	TGTGCCAGCAGTGAAGTATCAAGCGGGGGGGCGGAGACCCAGTACTTC	CASSEVSSGGAETQYF
TRBJ2-3	TRBD1	TRBV10-3	-	TGTGCCATCAGTGAGCCCGGGACAGGAGTCACAGATACGCAGTATTTT	CAISEPGTGVTDTQYF
TRBJ2-1	-	TRBV28	-	TGTGCCAGCAGTTTTCCCCCGAGCGCCCGTGCTCGCGATGAGCAGTTCTTC	CASSFPPSARARDEQFF
TRBJ2-2	TRBD1	TRBV19	-	TGTGCCAGTAGGGGGGACAGGGGACAGGCCGGGGAGCTGTTTTTT	CASRGDRGQAGELFF
TRBJ2-2	TRBD1	TRBV11-2	once	TGTGCCAGCAGCGTACCACAGGGGTTTGGGAGCGCGAACACCGGGGAGCTGTTTTTT	CASSVPQGFGSANTGELFF
TRBJ2-1	TRBD2	TRBV6-5	-	TGTGCCAGCAGTACCGGGACTAGCTACAATGAGCAGTTCTTC	CASSTGTSYNEQFF
TRBJ1-1	TRBD1	TRBV19	once	TGTGCCAGTAGTATCCCAGGGGGAGGAACTGAAGCTTTCTTT	CASSIPGGGTEAFF
TRBJ2-5	-	TRBV30	-	TGTGCCTGGAGTGTATCCCCACTAGGGTTTGAAGAGACCCAGTACTTC	CAWSVSPLGFEETQYF
TRBJ2-7	-	TRBV19	-	TGTGCCAGTAGTAAGGCGGGCGGAATCACCTACGAGCAGTACTTC	CASSKAGGITYEQYF
TRBJ1-1	-	TRBV4-1	-	TGCGCCAGCAGCCAAGAGACAGTCACTGAAGCTTTCTTT	CASSQETVTEAFF
TRBJ2-7	TRBD2	TRBV13	-	TGTGCCAGCAGCTCCGGGACTAGTGTGAGGTACGAGCAGTACTTC	CASSSGTSVRYEQYF
TRBJ2-1	-	TRBV5-8	-	TGTGCCAGCAGCTTTTCCGCCTACAATGAGCAGTTCTTC	CASSFSAYNEQFF
TRBJ1-5	-	TRBV5-5	-	TGTGCCAGCAGCTTGACAGGCCGAAGCAATCAGCCCCAGCATTTT	CASSLTGRSNQPQHF
TRBJ2-7	TRBD1	TRBV5-5	-	TGTGCCAGCGGTTCGGGACAGCTCTACGAGCAGTACTTC	CASGSGQLYEQYF
TRBJ1-1	-	TRBV6-6	-	TGTGCCGGACACCCGGGAGGTATGAACACTGAAGCTTTCTTT	CAGHPGGMNTEAFF
TRBJ2-7	-	TRBV6-6	-	TGTGCCAGCAGCGAAGGCCCCGGGGGTTTATACGAGCAGTACTTC	CASSEGPGGLYEQYF
TRBJ2-7	TRBD1	TRBV4-1	-	TGCGCCAGCAGCCAACAAGACAGGGGAATAGTTCCCTACGAGCAGTACTTC	CASSQQDRGIVPYEQYF
TRBJ1-2	-	TRBV4-2	-	TGTGCCAGCAGCCATCGCCCGCGTCATCGAAACTATGGCTACACCTTC	CASSHRPRHRNYGYTF
TRBJ1-2	-	TRBV7-6	-	TGTGCCAGCAGCTTAGGCGGAATAGTTGCCGAAAATGGCTACACCTTC	CASSLGGIVAENGYTF
TRBJ2-7	-	TRBV19	-	TGTGCCACTATGGACAGTTCCGTTTACGAGCAGTACTTC	CATMDSSVYEQYF
TRBJ2-3	TRBD1	TRBV19	-	TGTGCCAGTAGTTTATACAGGGGTCCAGATACGCAGTATTTT	CASSLYRGPDTQYF
TRBJ1-1	TRBD1	TRBV13	-	TGTGCCAGCAGCCTTCGGGGGACAGGAAACCAGAAAGCTTTCTTT	CASSLRGTGNQKAFF
TRBJ2-1	-	TRBV19	-	TGTGCCAGTACAGTAAGCGGTGGCTCCTACAATGAGCAGTTCTTC	CASTVSGGSYNEQFF
TRBJ2-5	TRBD2	TRBV19	-	TGTGCCAGTAGTATCGGCGTCTTAGGACTAGCGTACCAAGAGACCCAGTACTTC	CASSIGVLGLAYQETQYF
TRBJ2-2	-	TRBV7-2	-	TGTGCCAGCAGCCCGGGGTCTCCCGGGGAGCTGTTTTTT	CASSPGSPGELFF
TRBJ2-7	-	TRBV11-2	-	TGTGCCAGCAGCTTAGTCGGGACTGGGAAAGACGAGCAGTACTTC	CASSLVGTGKDEQYF
TRBJ2-7	-	TRBV27	-	TGTGCCAGCAGTTGGGGCGGTGCCCTCAACGAGCAGTACTTC	CASSWGGALNEQYF
TRBJ2-5	TRBD2	TRBV5-1	-	TGCGCCAGCAGAGGGACTAGGGAAGGAGAGACCCAGTACTTC	CASRGTREGETQYF